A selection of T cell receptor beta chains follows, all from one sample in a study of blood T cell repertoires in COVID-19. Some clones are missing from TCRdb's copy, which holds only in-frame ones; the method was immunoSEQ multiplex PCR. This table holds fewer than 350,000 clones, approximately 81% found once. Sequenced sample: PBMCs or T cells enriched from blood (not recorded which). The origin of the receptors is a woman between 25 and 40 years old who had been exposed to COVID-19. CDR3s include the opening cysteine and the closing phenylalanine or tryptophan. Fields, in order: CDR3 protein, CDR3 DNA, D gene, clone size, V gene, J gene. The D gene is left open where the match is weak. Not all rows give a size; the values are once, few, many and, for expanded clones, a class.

CASSLSTGTGSPLHF	TGTGCCAGCAGCTTATCGACCGGGACAGGTTCACCCCTCCACTTT	TRBD1	once	TRBV7-9	TRBJ1-6
CASSPDRGLDTQYF	TGTGCCAGCAGCCCTGACAGGGGATTGGATACGCAGTATTTT	TRBD1	NA	TRBV28	TRBJ2-3
CASSPGTSGWGDEQYF	TGTGCCAGCAGTCCCGGGACTAGCGGCTGGGGCGACGAGCAGTACTTC	TRBD2	NA	TRBV7-2	TRBJ2-7
CAISERTVGNTIYF	TGTGCCATCAGTGAGAGGACAGTTGGAAACACCATATATTTT	NA	once	TRBV10-3	TRBJ1-3
CASSSTGTGGNEQYF	TGTGCCAGCAGCTCCACCGGGACCGGCGGGAACGAGCAGTACTTC	NA	NA	TRBV28	TRBJ2-7
CASSQDGASGGAYEQYF	TGTGCCAGCAGCCAAGATGGGGCTAGCGGGGGGGCTTACGAGCAGTACTTC	TRBD2	NA	TRBV3-1/TRBV3-2	TRBJ2-7
CASSLGRDRGPRGYTF	TGTGCCAGCAGCTTAGGAAGGGACAGGGGGCCGAGAGGCTACACCTTC	TRBD1	NA	TRBV7-2	TRBJ1-2
CASSLTGSYEQYF	TGCGCCAGCAGCTTGACTGGTTCCTACGAGCAGTACTTC	NA	NA	TRBV5-1	TRBJ2-7
CASSSWTMRDGYTF	TGTGCCAGCAGTTCCTGGACGATGAGGGATGGCTACACCTTC	NA	NA	TRBV28	TRBJ1-2
CASSGLEIDNEQFF	TGCGCCAGCAGCGGCCTAGAAATAGACAATGAGCAGTTCTTC	NA	NA	TRBV5-1	TRBJ2-1
CASKWGDEKLFF	TGTGCCTCAAAATGGGGGGATGAAAAACTGTTTTTT	NA	NA	TRBV30	TRBJ1-4
CASSYIGQPQHF	TGTGCCAGCAGTTACATCGGGCAGCCCCAGCATTTT	NA	NA	TRBV6-5	TRBJ1-5
CASSLITSGNNEQFF	TGTGCCAGCAGCTTAATAACTAGCGGAAACAATGAGCAGTTCTTC	TRBD2	once	TRBV7-9	TRBJ2-1
CASSLDVGGAFNEKLFF	TGCGCCAGCAGCTTGGATGTAGGGGGGGCCTTCAATGAAAAACTGTTTTTT	NA	once	TRBV5-1	TRBJ1-4
CASSYRGLDEKLFF	TGCGCCAGCAGCTACAGGGGGCTGGATGAAAAACTGTTTTTT	TRBD1	few	TRBV5-1	TRBJ1-4
CAWSVVAGSTTDTQYF	TGTGCCTGGAGTGTGGTAGCGGGGTCGACTACAGATACGCAGTATTTT	TRBD2	NA	TRBV30	TRBJ2-3
CAWSIGQNTEAFF	TGTGCCTGGAGTATCGGACAGAACACTGAAGCTTTCTTT	NA	NA	TRBV30	TRBJ1-1
CASGLSSRGYSDTQYF	TGTGCTAGTGGTTTGTCGAGCCGGGGATACTCAGATACGCAGTATTTT	NA	NA	TRBV12-5	TRBJ2-3
CASSPRGGNYGYTF	TGTGCCAGCAGCCCCCGAGGGGGTAACTATGGCTACACCTTC	NA	NA	TRBV7-2	TRBJ1-2
CASRPTGAGGYTF	TGTGCCAGCAGACCCACAGGGGCGGGTGGCTACACCTTC	TRBD1	NA	TRBV12-3/TRBV12-4	TRBJ1-2
CASSPRTGGKVGYTF	TGTGCCAGCAGCCCACGGACAGGGGGTAAGGTTGGCTACACCTTC	TRBD1	NA	TRBV5-6	TRBJ1-2
CASSPQGAGEQYF	TGTGCCAGCAGCCCTCAGGGGGCGGGAGAGCAGTACTTC	TRBD1	NA	TRBV7-9	TRBJ2-7
CASSSYQGAHYGYTF	TGTGCCAGCAGTTCATATCAGGGGGCTCACTATGGCTACACCTTC	TRBD1	NA	TRBV27	TRBJ1-2
CASGGPTYNEQFF	TGTGCCAGTGGCGGCCCGACCTACAATGAGCAGTTCTTC	NA	NA	TRBV28	TRBJ2-1